Each of the 3 T cell receptor beta chains below was sequenced from the same sample in a study of T cells in Graves' hyperthyroidism and ophthalmopathy. There were TCR beta CDR3 regions amplified from RNA transcripts. During a first-round RT-PCR of the TCR CDR3, the HTBI primer set was used. In TCRdb, the multiplex PCR reads were re-called with MiXCR into one record per CDR3 protein. The sample holds over 550,000 distinct CDR3 sequences, approximately 15% seen once. The sample consisted of blood. The source is a woman in her late teens or twenties with Graves' hyperthyroidism.

This clonotype was observed many times. V and J are TRBV12-3 or TRBV12-4 and TRBJ1-3; tentative D call: TRBD1 (5 bases). This CDR3 comprises 16 residues. The V end was cut by 3 bases, the J end by 0 bases, with 12 bases between. CDR3 nucleotide sequence: TGTGCCAGCAGTTTGGAGGGACCCAACTCTGGAAACACCATATATTTT. Amino acids: CASSLEGPNSGNTIYF.

This clonotype has more than one count but fewer than ten. The chain links TRBV10-3 to TRBJ2-1; weak D call: TRBD2 (7 bases). Germline CDR1 ENHRY, CDR2 SYGVKD. The CDR3 contains 14 residues. Trimming removed 8 bases at V and 3 bases at J, with 14 bases between. The CDR3 sequence is CAIRGRGDYNEQFF. The CDR3 region has the DNA TGTGCCATCCGGGGGAGGGGGGACTACAATGAGCAGTTCTTC.

This clonotype has a count of ten or more. The V call is TRBV5-1, the J call TRBJ1-6, with TRBD1 identical over 8 bases. Germline-derived CDR1 and CDR2 are SGHRS and YFSETQ. The junction had 3 bases not matched to a gene; V was cut back by 8 bases and J by 8 bases. This CDR3 is built from 12 residues. The CDR3 coding sequence is TGCGCCAGTGGACAGGGTGATTCACCCCTCCACTTT. Amino acid sequence: CASGQGDSPLHF.